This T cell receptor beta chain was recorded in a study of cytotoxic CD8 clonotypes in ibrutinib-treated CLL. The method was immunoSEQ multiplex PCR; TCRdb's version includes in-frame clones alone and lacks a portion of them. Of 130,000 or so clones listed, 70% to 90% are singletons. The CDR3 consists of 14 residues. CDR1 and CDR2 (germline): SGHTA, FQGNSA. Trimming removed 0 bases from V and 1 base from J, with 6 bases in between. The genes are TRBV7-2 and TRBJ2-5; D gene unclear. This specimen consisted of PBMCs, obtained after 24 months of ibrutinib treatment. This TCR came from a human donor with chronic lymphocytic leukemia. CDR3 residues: CASSLAALQETQYF. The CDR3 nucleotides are TGTGCCAGCAGCTTAGCGGCCCTCCAAGAGACCCAGTACTTC.